A selection of T cell receptor beta chains follows, all from one sample in a study of blood T cells in healthy people across ages. TCRdb itself ran the 5' RACE reads through MiXCR, one entry per CDR3 protein. The table includes 1 million to 1.2 million distinct CDR3 sequences, around two fifths detected once. The source material was blood. These TCRs come from a man between 18 and 29 years old in good health. The CDR3 runs from the conserved cysteine through the conserved F or W. A D gene is named only where the DNA matches it firmly. Clone size is not always given. Where it is, it says once, few, many or a class for expanded clones.

v_gene	d_gene	abundance	j_gene	CDR3aa	CDR3nt
TRBV6-6	NA	NA	TRBJ2-3	CASSEGIRVTDTQYF	TGTGCCAGCAGCGAGGGGATCCGGGTAACAGATACGCAGTATTTT
TRBV7-2	NA	NA	TRBJ2-5	CASSLYPRETQYF	TGTGCCAGCAGCTTATATCCCCGGGAGACCCAGTACTTC
TRBV4-3	TRBD2	few	TRBJ2-3	CASSQGSGGADTQYF	TGCGCCAGCAGCCAAGGTAGCGGGGGGGCAGATACGCAGTATTTT
TRBV5-1	NA	NA	TRBJ1-6	CASSLAYDGQYNSPLHF	TGCGCCAGCAGCTTGGCCTACGACGGGCAGTATAATTCACCCCTCCACTTT
TRBV6-2/TRBV6-3	NA	NA	TRBJ2-2	CASSSWENTGELFF	TGTGCCAGCAGTAGTTGGGAGAACACCGGGGAGCTGTTTTTT
TRBV4-3	NA	NA	TRBJ2-1	CASSQEGLGSSYNEQFF	TGCGCCAGCAGCCAAGAGGGTCTCGGTAGCTCCTACAATGAGCAGTTCTTC
TRBV9	NA	NA	TRBJ1-2	CASNPGLSYGYTF	TGTGCCAGCAATCCGGGACTCTCCTATGGCTACACCTTC
TRBV4-3	NA	NA	TRBJ2-2	CASSQEIVFTGELFF	TGCGCCAGCAGCCAAGAGATCGTCTTCACCGGGGAGCTGTTTTTT
TRBV5-1	NA	many	TRBJ2-1	CASSLAGNEQFF	TGTGCCAGCAGCTTAGCCGGCAATGAGCAGTTCTTC
TRBV29-1	NA	NA	TRBJ1-2	CSVGDPYGYTF	TGCAGCGTGGGGGACCCCTACGGCTACACCTTC
TRBV20-1	TRBD2	NA	TRBJ2-5	CSARAAGGYLRETQYF	TGCAGTGCTCGGGCCGCGGGGGGGTACCTACGCGAGACCCAGTACTTC
TRBV27	NA	few	TRBJ1-5	CASTDNNQPQHF	TGTGCCAGCACCGACAACAATCAGCCCCAGCATTTT
TRBV6-5	NA	NA	TRBJ1-2	CASSIWEGGTGYGYTF	TGTGCCAGCAGTATTTGGGAGGGGGGGACGGGCTATGGCTACACCTTC
TRBV11-2	NA	few	TRBJ2-5	CASRSEETQYF	TGTGCCAGCAGATCTGAGGAGACCCAGTACTTC
TRBV27	NA	NA	TRBJ1-1	CATTAVLGTEAFF	TGTGCCACCACAGCCGTCCTCGGAACTGAAGCTTTCTTT
TRBV6-2/TRBV6-3	NA	NA	TRBJ1-1	CASSYPGEAFF	TGTGCCAGCAGTTACCCAGGTGAAGCTTTCTTT
TRBV5-1	TRBD1	NA	TRBJ2-3	CASSLDRGDSDTQYF	TGCGCCAGCAGCTTGGACAGGGGGGACTCAGATACGCAGTATTTT
TRBV5-1	NA	NA	TRBJ2-1	CASSGGDRRIVGQFF	TGCGCCAGCAGCGGGGGGGACAGACGAATAGTAGGGCAGTTCTTC
TRBV13	NA	NA	TRBJ1-1	CASSDFGNTEAFF	TGTGCCAGCAGCGATTTTGGGAACACTGAAGCTTTCTTT
TRBV6-1	NA	NA	TRBJ2-7	CASSEERTYNEQYF	TGTGCCAGCAGTGAAGAACGAACGTACAATGAGCAGTACTTC
TRBV25-1	NA	NA	TRBJ1-2	CASSEGDGGYTF	TGTGCCAGCAGTGAAGGGGACGGAGGCTACACCTTC
TRBV9	NA	NA	TRBJ1-1	CASSVVVGSEAFF	TGTGCCAGCAGCGTAGTGGTAGGGTCTGAAGCTTTCTTT
TRBV29-1	NA	NA	TRBJ2-3	CSGVSRVTQYF	TGCAGCGGTGTAAGCAGAGTTACGCAGTATTTT
TRBV7-9	NA	NA	TRBJ1-1	CASIPGEQNTEAFF	TGTGCCAGCATCCCGGGAGAGCAGAACACTGAAGCTTTCTTT
TRBV29-1	NA	NA	TRBJ2-5	CSVEGLPSSQETQYF	TGCAGCGTTGAAGGCCTACCGAGTAGCCAAGAGACCCAGTACTTC
TRBV5-1	NA	few	TRBJ2-1	CASSKEQYNEQFF	TGCGCCAGCAGCAAAGAGCAGTACAATGAGCAGTTCTTC
TRBV4-3	NA	few	TRBJ1-4	CASRGINEKLFF	TGCGCCAGCAGGGGGATTAATGAAAAACTGTTTTTT
TRBV5-1	TRBD1	NA	TRBJ1-2	CASRTGRSYGYTF	TGCGCCAGCAGGACAGGGAGGAGCTATGGCTACACCTTC
TRBV10-3	NA	few	TRBJ1-5	CAISEYGTADQPQHF	TGTGCCATCAGTGAGTATGGAACCGCTGATCAGCCCCAGCATTTT
TRBV29-1	NA	few	TRBJ2-7	CSVAGFANIPYEQYF	TGCAGCGTTGCTGGCTTTGCGAATATCCCCTACGAGCAGTACTTC
TRBV6-6	TRBD2	NA	TRBJ2-1	CASSYSAGVSYNEQFF	TGTGCCAGCAGTTACTCAGCGGGGGTTTCCTACAATGAGCAGTTCTTC
TRBV28	TRBD1	NA	TRBJ2-5	CASFGQGLYNEQYF	TGTGCCAGCTTCGGACAGGGTCTCTACAATGAGCAGTACTTC
TRBV5-5	NA	NA	TRBJ2-1	CTSSVGGVEETQFF	TGTACCAGCAGCGTTGGGGGTGTCGAAGAGACCCAGTTCTTC
TRBV10-3	TRBD2	few	TRBJ2-3	CAIGISGESTDTQYF	TGTGCCATCGGAATTAGCGGGGAGAGCACAGATACGCAGTATTTT
TRBV20-1	NA	NA	TRBJ1-5	CSARDGGSSNQPQHF	TGCAGTGCTAGAGATGGGGGGAGTAGCAATCAGCCCCAGCATTTT
TRBV12-3/TRBV12-4	NA	many	TRBJ2-7	CASSFRGSQTYEQYF	TGTGCCAGCAGTTTCAGGGGTAGCCAAACCTACGAGCAGTACTTC
TRBV7-2	NA	few	TRBJ2-7	CASSFEFSYEQYF	TGTGCCAGCAGCTTTGAGTTTTCCTACGAGCAGTACTTC
TRBV18	NA	NA	TRBJ2-1	CVSGTPYNEQFF	TGTGTTTCCGGGACACCCTACAATGAGCAGTTCTTC
TRBV7-2	NA	many	TRBJ2-3	CASSVGGRTDTQYF	TGTGCCAGCAGCGTAGGGGGTCGCACAGATACGCAGTATTTT